These 19 T cell receptor beta chains were all obtained from the same sample, sequenced in a study of blood T cell repertoires in COVID-19 (dated by TCRdb to 2018 to 2021). Libraries came from the immunoSEQ multiplex PCR assay. What TCRdb holds here is the immuneACCESS table cut down to in-frame rearrangements. Part of the clones is not present; checked against another copy, under half of the missing clones reflect an unresolved V gene, and the others are unexplained. This sample gives hundreds of thousands of clones in total; 90% of them show up just once. The top ten clonotypes cover approximately 16% of the sample. Source material: PBMCs or T cells enriched from blood (not recorded which). The receptors originated from a man aged 25-45 years who had been exposed to COVID-19.

J is TRBJ1-6 and V is TRBV9; TRBD1 is a possible D gene (6 bases). The CDR3 totals 17 residues. The germline V gene has CDR1 SGDLS and CDR2 YYNGEE. With 0 bases removed from V and 0 bases from J, the gap between germline ends came to 10 bases. CDR3 in DNA: TGTGCCAGCAGCGTAGGAGGGGGAAGCTCCTATAATTCACCCCTCCACTTT. This translates into CASSVGGGSSYNSPLHF.

The V gene is TRBV7-8, the J gene TRBJ2-1; 10 bases are shared with TRBD2. Germline CDR1 reads SGHVS; CDR2 reads FQNEAQ. Germline trimming cut 6 bases from V and 6 bases from J; bases unmatched to any gene: 5. This CDR3 contains 14 residues. The chain's CDR3 is CASRTSGVLNEQFF. The CDR3 bases are TGTGCCAGCAGAACTAGCGGGGTCCTCAATGAGCAGTTCTTC.

V and J are TRBV7-3 and TRBJ2-2; 7 bases are a match to TRBD2. The CDR3 is 17 amino acids. Per germline, CDR1 SGHTA and CDR2 FQGTGA. J gave up 1 base and V 2 bases, and 7 bases lay outside the gene matches. The CDR3, as DNA: TGTGCCAGCAGCTTAGGGTTCTCGGGGGGGAACACCGGGGAGCTGTTTTTT. Residues: CASSLGFSGGNTGELFF.

V gene TRBV3-1 (or the pseudogene TRBV3-2) combines with J gene TRBJ1-2; no clear D. V lost 4 bases to trimming and J lost 5 bases, with 17 bases between them. The CDR3 has 15 amino acids. Germline CDR1 and CDR2: LGHDT and YNNKEL (reference sequence). The CDR3 spells CASSPERVSGYGYTF. In DNA form, the CDR3 reads TGTGCCAGCAGCCCCGAGAGGGTGAGCGGATATGGCTACACCTTC.

V usage is TRBV30 and J usage is TRBJ1-5; TRBD1 aligns across 8 bases. The J segment lost 4 bases and the V segment lost 0 bases, leaving 5 bases of the junction unmatched. In germline, CDR1 is GTSNPN, CDR2 SVGIG (reference sequence). The CDR3 length is 15 residues. CDR3 sequence (DNA): TGTGCCTGGAGTGTAGGCAGGGGGCAAAATCAGCCCCAGCATTTT. As protein: CAWSVGRGQNQPQHF.

The chain uses TRBV29-1 and TRBJ2-3; no reliable D call. The CDR3 has 10 residues. CDR1 and CDR2 (germline): SQVTM, ANQGSEA. Deletions cut 7 bases from V and 6 bases from J, with 8 bases between. The CDR3 loop is CSGEMDTQYF. The CDR3 DNA reads as TGCAGCGGAGAAATGGATACGCAGTATTTT.

The J gene is TRBJ2-1, the V gene TRBV18; 12 bases match TRBD2. V shed 0 bases, J shed 6 bases, and the junction held 3 bases outside the gene matches. Per the germline V gene, CDR1 is KGHSH and CDR2 is LQKENI. This CDR3 comprises 16 residues. The CDR3 nucleotides are TGTGCCAGCTCACCACCTGCTAGCGGGGGGGCCAATGAGCAGTTCTTC. Amino acids: CASSPPASGGANEQFF.

J is TRBJ2-6 and V is TRBV5-1; possibly TRBD1 for D (6 bases). The CDR3 covers 16 residues. The V end lost 2 bases, the J end lost 2 bases, and 11 bases lay between the germline ends. The germline V gene encodes CDR1 SGHRS and CDR2 YFSETQ. The DNA for the CDR3 is TGCGCCAGCAGCTTAGAACAGGGTACTGGGGCCAACGTCCTGACTTTC. Protein sequence: CASSLEQGTGANVLTF.

Only one count was recorded for this clone. This chain connects TRBV6-5 to TRBJ1-1; D gene ambiguous. V gave up 8 bases and J gave up 7 bases, with 11 bases separating them. CDR1 is MNHEY and CDR2 is SVGAGI in the germline V gene. The CDR3 extends over 11 amino acids. As DNA, the CDR3 is TGTGCCAGCTTCACCCTAGGTGAAGCTTTCTTT. The encoded protein is CASFTLGEAFF.

This chain links TRBV29-1 with TRBJ1-4; no clear D gene. The V gene's germline CDR1 is SQVTM and CDR2 ANQGSEA. Trimming removed 0 bases from V and 8 bases from J, with 10 bases in between. The CDR3 is 13 residues long. The CDR3 DNA reads TGCAGCGTTGAAGATACCGGGAGGGAAAAACTGTTTTTT. As protein: CSVEDTGREKLFF.

The chain employs TRBV4-3 and TRBJ1-6; D possibly corresponds to TRBD1 (6 bases). V was pared by 0 bases and J by 7 bases, with 13 bases between. The CDR3 runs to 16 residues. Germline CDR1 is LGHNA and CDR2 is YSLEER. In DNA form, the CDR3 reads TGCGCCAGCAGCCAAGATTTGGGGGCGAGGAATTCACCCCTCCACTTT. This codes for CASSQDLGARNSPLHF.

This chain connects TRBV7-8 to TRBJ1-5; possibly TRBD1 for D (6 bases). CDR1 is SGHVS and CDR2 is FQNEAQ in the germline V gene. This CDR3 has 18 residues. Between the trimmed V and J ends, which lost 6 bases and 2 bases, there was a span of 23 bases. This chain's CDR3 is CASSPGRAGPGGNQPQHF. In DNA form, the CDR3 reads TGTGCCAGCAGTCCCGGACGGGCAGGCCCAGGGGGCAATCAGCCCCAGCATTTT.

This clone was seen at least ten times. The chain is built from TRBV18 and TRBJ1-2, with 7 bases aligning to TRBD1. CDR1 is KGHSH, CDR2 LQKENI, per germline. The junction had 6 bases not matched to a gene; V was cut back by 1 base and J by 7 bases. The CDR3 length is 14 residues. The CDR3 DNA reads as TGTGCCAGCTCACCACGGGAGACAGGGTCTGGCTACACCTTC. Amino acid sequence: CASSPRETGSGYTF.

The rearrangement uses TRBV3-1 (or the pseudogene TRBV3-2) and TRBJ2-1; D unresolved. Germline CDR1 LGHDT, CDR2 YNNKEL (reference sequence). The CDR3 loop spans 13 amino acids. Trimming shortened V by 0 bases and J by 12 bases, and 12 bases separated the two germline ends. The CDR3: CASSQDLTAAQFF. DNA for the CDR3: TGTGCCAGCAGCCAAGATTTGACTGCAGCGCAGTTCTTC.

The V call is TRBV3-1 (or the pseudogene TRBV3-2), the J call TRBJ1-1; perhaps TRBD1 as D (6 bases). Trimming removed 0 bases from V and 5 bases from J, with 10 bases in between. Germline-derived CDR1 and CDR2 are LGHDT and YNNKEL (reference sequence). The CDR3 consists of 14 residues. The CDR3 sequence: CASSQDRGWTEAFF. For the CDR3, the DNA is TGTGCCAGCAGCCAAGATAGGGGGTGGACTGAAGCTTTCTTT.

The chain is built from TRBV6-5 and TRBJ1-5; D call uncertain. The CDR3 loop spans 13 amino acids. V dropped 4 bases and J dropped 6 bases, with 10 bases sitting between them. Germline CDR1 and CDR2: MNHEY and SVGAGI. CDR3 residues: CASSWIAGQPQHF. As DNA, the CDR3 is TGTGCCAGCAGTTGGATCGCAGGTCAGCCCCAGCATTTT.

V and J are TRBV4-1 and TRBJ1-2, with 10 bases matching TRBD1. V shed 4 bases, J shed 7 bases, and the junction held 9 bases outside the gene matches. CDR1 is MGHRA, CDR2 YSYEKL, per germline. The CDR3 consists of 15 residues. The CDR3 loop is CASSLPGQGRAGYTF. The CDR3 nucleotides are TGCGCCAGCAGCCTGCCGGGACAGGGGAGGGCTGGCTACACCTTC.

Only one count was recorded for this clone. This chain links TRBV7-9 with TRBJ2-5; D call uncertain. Germline V gene data show CDR1 as SEHNR and CDR2 as FQNEAQ (reference sequence). The CDR3 extends over 16 amino acids. With 1 base removed from V and 2 bases from J, the gap between germline ends came to 14 bases. The CDR3 nucleotides read TGTGCCAGCAGCTTAGGGCTCCTGGGCCGACAAGAGACCCAGTACTTC. Amino acids: CASSLGLLGRQETQYF.

CDR3 nucleotides: TGCGCCAGCAGCCAAGTAGGGGTGGTAACTGAAGCTTTCTTT. Amino acid sequence: CASSQVGVVTEAFF. The J gene is TRBJ1-1, the V gene TRBV4-1; weak D call: TRBD1 (5 bases). V lost 1 base, J lost 5 bases, and 11 bases lay in between. This CDR3 has 14 residues. Germline V gives CDR1 MGHRA, CDR2 YSYEKL.